The source of this TCR beta chain is a study of T cells after yellow fever vaccination. Study overall: Fractions of low cell number were prepared using SMART-Seq v4 Ultra Low Input. The study, taken as a whole, reports: There was a possibility that FACS-sorted repertoires contained abundant clonotypes contaminating from the bulk population. Booster samples showed a return of most primary-vaccination clones (under 97% CD4, approximately 88% CD8). Only a small proportion of the clonotypes turned up in both the CD4 and the CD8 compartments, likely arising from convergent recombination.

Using its own MiXCR run on the 5' RACE reads, TCRdb lists one record per CDR3 protein. The sample lists over 110,000 distinct CDR3 sequences; more than 6% were seen once. With 5 bases clipped from V and 4 bases from J, the junction kept 18 bases outside the gene matches. The CDR3 consists of 18 residues. Germline V CDR1 and CDR2: SGHAT, FQNNGV. This clonotype was seen many times. Its specificity is not known. The chain carries TRBV11-2 and TRBJ2-5; 8 nucleotides agree with TRBD2. This receptor was identified in a man younger than 40 who received the YFV17D yellow fever vaccine. Source: CD4+ T cells sorted from PBMCs, taken 5 days after the yellow fever booster vaccination. For the CDR3, the DNA is TGTGCCAGCAGCCAAGGGAAGGGTTCGGGAGGGCCGCGAGAGACCCAGTACTTC. Protein: CASSQGKGSGGPRETQYF.